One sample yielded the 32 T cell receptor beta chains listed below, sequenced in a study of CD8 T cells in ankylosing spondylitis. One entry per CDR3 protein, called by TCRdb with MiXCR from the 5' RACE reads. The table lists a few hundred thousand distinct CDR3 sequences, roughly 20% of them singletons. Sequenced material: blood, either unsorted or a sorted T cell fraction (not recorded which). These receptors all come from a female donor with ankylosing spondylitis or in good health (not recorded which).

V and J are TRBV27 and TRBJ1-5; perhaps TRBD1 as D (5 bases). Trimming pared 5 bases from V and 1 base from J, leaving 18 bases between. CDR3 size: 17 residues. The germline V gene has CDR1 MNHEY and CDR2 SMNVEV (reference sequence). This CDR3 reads CASSPQFFGGSNQPQHF. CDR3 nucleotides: TGTGCCAGCAGTCCTCAATTTTTTGGGGGGAGCAATCAGCCCCAGCATTTT.

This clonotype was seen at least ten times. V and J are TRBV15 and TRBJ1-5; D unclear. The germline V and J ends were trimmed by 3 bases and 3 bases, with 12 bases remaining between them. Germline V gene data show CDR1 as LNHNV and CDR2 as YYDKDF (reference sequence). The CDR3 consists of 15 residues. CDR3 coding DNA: TGTGCCACCAGCAGGGGCCGTTGGGACAATCAGCCCCAGCATTTT. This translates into CATSRGRWDNQPQHF.

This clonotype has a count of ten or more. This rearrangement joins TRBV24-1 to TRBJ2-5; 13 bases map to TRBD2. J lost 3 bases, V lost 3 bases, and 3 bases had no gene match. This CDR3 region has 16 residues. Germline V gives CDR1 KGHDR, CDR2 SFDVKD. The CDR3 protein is CATSDGGLAGKETQYF. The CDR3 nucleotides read TGTGCCACCAGTGATGGGGGACTAGCGGGAAAAGAGACCCAGTACTTC.

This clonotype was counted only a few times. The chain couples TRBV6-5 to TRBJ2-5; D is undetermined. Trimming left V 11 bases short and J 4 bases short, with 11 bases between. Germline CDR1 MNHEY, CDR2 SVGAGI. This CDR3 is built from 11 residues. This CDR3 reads CAVGAIETQYF. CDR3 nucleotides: TGTGCCGTCGGTGCTATAGAGACCCAGTACTTC.

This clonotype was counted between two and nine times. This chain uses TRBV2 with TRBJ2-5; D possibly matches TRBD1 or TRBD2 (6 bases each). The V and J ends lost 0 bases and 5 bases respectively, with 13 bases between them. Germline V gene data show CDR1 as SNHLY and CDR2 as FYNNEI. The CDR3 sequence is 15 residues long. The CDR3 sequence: CASSEAPLGGETQYF. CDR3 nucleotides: TGTGCCAGCAGTGAAGCCCCCCTAGGGGGGGAGACCCAGTACTTC.

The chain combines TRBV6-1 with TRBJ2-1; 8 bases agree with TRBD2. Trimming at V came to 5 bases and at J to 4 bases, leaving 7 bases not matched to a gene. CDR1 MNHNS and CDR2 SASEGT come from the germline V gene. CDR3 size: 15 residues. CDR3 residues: CASSRPGRGYNEQFF. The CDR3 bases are TGTGCCAGCAGTCGTCCCGGGAGGGGTTACAATGAGCAGTTCTTC.

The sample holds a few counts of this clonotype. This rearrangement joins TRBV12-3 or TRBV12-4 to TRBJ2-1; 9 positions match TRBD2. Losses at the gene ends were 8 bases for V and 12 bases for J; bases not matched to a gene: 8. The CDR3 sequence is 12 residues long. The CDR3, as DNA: TGTGCCAGCTCCTCCGCGGGGGGGACGCAGTTCTTC. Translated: CASSSAGGTQFF.

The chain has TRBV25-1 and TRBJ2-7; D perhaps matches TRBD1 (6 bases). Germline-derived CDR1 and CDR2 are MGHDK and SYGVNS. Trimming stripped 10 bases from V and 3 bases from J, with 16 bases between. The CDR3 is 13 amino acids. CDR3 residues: CATQGIGGYEQYF. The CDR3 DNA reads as TGTGCCACCCAGGGTATAGGGGGCTACGAGCAGTACTTC.

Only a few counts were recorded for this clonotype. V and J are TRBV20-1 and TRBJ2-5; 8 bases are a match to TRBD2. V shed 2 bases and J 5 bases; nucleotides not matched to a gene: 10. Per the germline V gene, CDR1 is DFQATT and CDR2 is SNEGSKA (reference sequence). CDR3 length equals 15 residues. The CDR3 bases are TGCAGTGCTAGACCAATCCTAGCGGGTGGGGAGACCCAGTACTTC. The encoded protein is CSARPILAGGETQYF.

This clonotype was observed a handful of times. The CDR3 nucleotides are TGCAGCGTTGAGGGGGCGCTCACCTATGGCTACACCTTC. It specifies CSVEGALTYGYTF. V usage is TRBV29-1 and J usage is TRBJ1-2; D is possibly TRBD1 (6 bases). The CDR3 contains 13 residues. Trimming removed 3 bases from V and 4 bases from J, with 12 bases in between. Germline V gene data show CDR1 as SQVTM and CDR2 as ANQGSEA.

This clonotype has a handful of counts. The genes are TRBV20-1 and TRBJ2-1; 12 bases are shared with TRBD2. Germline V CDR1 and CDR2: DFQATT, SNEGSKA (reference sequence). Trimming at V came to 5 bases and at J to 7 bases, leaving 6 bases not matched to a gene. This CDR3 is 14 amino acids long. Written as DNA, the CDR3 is TGCAGTGCTGCTCTAGCGGGAGGGCCGAATGAGCAGTTCTTC. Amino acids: CSAALAGGPNEQFF.

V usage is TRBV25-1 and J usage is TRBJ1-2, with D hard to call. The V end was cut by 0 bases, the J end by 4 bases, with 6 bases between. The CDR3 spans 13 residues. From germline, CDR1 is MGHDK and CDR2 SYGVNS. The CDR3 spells CASSEYRGYGYTF. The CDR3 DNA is TGTGCCAGCAGTGAATATCGGGGCTATGGCTACACCTTC.

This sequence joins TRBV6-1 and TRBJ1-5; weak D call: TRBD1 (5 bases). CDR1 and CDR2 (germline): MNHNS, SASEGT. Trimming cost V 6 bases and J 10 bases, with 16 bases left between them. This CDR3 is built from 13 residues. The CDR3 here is CASRRGREFPQHF. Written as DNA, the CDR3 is TGTGCCAGCAGGCGGGGACGGGAGTTTCCCCAGCATTTT.

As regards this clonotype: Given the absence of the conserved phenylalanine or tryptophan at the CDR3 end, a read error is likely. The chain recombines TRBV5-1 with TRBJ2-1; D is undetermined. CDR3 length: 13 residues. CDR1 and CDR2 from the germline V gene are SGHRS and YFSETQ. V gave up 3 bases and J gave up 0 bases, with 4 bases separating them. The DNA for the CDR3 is TGCGCCAGCAGCTGGAGCTCCTACAATGAGCAGTTCATC. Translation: CASSWSSYNEQFI.

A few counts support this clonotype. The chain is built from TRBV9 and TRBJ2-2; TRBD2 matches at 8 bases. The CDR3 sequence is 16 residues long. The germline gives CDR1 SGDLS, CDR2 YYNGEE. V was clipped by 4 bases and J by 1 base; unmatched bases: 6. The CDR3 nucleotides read TGTGCCAGCAGCCCGACGGGGGGGCAGAACACCGGGGAGCTGTTTTTT. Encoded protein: CASSPTGGQNTGELFF.

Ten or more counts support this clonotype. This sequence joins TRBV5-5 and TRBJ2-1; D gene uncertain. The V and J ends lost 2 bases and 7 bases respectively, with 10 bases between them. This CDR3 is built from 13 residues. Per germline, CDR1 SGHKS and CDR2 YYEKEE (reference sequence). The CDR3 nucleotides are TGTGCCAGCAGCTTTTCCCGCCCGAATGAGCAGTTCTTC. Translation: CASSFSRPNEQFF.

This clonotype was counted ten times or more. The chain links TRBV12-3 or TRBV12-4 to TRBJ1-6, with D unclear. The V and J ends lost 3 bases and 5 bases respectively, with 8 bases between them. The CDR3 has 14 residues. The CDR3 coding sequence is TGTGCCAGCAGTTTTGGCAGCAATAATTCACCCCTCCACTTT. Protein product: CASSFGSNNSPLHF.

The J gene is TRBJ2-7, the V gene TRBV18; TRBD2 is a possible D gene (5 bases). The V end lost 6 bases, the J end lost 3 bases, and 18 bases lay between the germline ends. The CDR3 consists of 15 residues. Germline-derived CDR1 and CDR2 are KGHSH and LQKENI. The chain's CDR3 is CASSSARADVYEQYF. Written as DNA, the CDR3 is TGTGCCAGCTCCTCAGCGAGGGCCGATGTCTACGAGCAGTACTTC.

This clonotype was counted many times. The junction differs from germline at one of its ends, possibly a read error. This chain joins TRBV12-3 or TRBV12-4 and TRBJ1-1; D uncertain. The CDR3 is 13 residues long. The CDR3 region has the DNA TGTGCCAGCAGCTTAGCTGGGAACACTGAAGCTTTCTTT. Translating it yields CASSLAGNTEAFF.

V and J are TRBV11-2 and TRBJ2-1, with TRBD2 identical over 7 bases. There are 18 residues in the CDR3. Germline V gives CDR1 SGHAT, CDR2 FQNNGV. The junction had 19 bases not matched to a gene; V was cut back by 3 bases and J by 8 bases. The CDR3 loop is CASSFPRLAGTILDEQFF. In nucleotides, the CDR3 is TGTGCCAGCAGCTTCCCCCGGTTGGCCGGGACTATTCTAGATGAGCAGTTCTTC.

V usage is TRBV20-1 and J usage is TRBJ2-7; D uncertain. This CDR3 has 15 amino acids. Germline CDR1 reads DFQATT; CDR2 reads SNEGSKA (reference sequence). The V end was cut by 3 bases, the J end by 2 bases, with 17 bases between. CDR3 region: CSARSGRKLTYEQYF. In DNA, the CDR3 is TGCAGTGCTAGGTCCGGCAGGAAACTTACCTACGAGCAGTACTTC.

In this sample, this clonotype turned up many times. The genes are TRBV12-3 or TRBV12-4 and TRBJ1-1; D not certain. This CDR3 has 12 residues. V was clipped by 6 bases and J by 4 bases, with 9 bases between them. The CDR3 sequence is CASSPASTEAFF. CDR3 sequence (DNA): TGTGCCAGCAGCCCTGCGAGCACTGAAGCTTTCTTT.

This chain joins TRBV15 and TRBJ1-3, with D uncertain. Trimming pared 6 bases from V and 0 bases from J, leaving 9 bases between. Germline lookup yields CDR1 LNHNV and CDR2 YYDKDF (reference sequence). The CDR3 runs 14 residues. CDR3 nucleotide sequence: TGTGCCACCAGAGGGCCAGGCTCTGGAAACACCATATATTTT. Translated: CATRGPGSGNTIYF.

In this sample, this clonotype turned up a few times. CDR3 in amino acids: CSVPPTTSGETQYF. CDR3 nucleotides: TGCAGTGTTCCACCGACCACCTCGGGGGAGACCCAGTACTTC. The chain joins TRBV20-1 to TRBJ2-5; perhaps TRBD2 as D (5 bases). In germline, CDR1 is DFQATT, CDR2 SNEGSKA (reference sequence). With 7 bases removed from V and 5 bases from J, the gap between germline ends came to 20 bases. This CDR3 contains 14 residues.

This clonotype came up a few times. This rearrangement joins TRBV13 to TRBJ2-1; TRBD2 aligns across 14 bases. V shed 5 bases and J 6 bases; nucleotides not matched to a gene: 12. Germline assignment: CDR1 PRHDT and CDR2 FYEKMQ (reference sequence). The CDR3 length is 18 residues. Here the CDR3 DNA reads TGTGCCAGCAGCCCCGGACTAGCGGGAGGCCTGGCCCCCAATGAGCAGTTCTTC. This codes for CASSPGLAGGLAPNEQFF.

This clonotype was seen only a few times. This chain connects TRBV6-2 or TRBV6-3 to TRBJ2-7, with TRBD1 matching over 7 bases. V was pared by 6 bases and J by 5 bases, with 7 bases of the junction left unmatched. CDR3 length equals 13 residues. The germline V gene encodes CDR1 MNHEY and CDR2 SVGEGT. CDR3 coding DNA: TGTGCCAGCAGCAACAGGGGAAGGAACGAGCAGTACTTC. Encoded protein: CASSNRGRNEQYF.

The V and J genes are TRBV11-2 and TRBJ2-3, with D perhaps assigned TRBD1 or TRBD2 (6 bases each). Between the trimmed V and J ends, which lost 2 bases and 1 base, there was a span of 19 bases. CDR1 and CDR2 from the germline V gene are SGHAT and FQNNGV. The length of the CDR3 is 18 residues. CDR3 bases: TGTGCCAGCAGCTTATTGGGGGTGGGGGGCGCAGGCACAGATACGCAGTATTTT. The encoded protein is CASSLLGVGGAGTDTQYF.

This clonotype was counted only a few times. The CDR3: CASRDRAGEKLFF. The DNA for the CDR3 is TGTGCCAGCAGAGACAGGGCTGGGGAAAAACTGTTTTTT. The rearrangement joins TRBV6-1 to TRBJ1-4; 7 positions match TRBD1. The V segment lost 6 bases and the J segment 8 bases; nucleotides outside the gene matches: 6. The CDR3 loop spans 13 amino acids. The germline V gene encodes CDR1 MNHNS and CDR2 SASEGT.

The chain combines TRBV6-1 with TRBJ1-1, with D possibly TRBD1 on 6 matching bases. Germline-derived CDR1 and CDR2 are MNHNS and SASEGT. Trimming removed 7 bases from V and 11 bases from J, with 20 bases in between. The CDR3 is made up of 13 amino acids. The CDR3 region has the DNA TGTGCCAGCAAACCATTTGGGGGGGCTACGGCTTTCTTT. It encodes CASKPFGGATAFF.

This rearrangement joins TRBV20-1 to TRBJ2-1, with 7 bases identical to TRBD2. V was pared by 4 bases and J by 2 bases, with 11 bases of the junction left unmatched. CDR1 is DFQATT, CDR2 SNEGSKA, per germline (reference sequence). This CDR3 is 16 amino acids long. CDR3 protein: CSATRALAPTYNEQFF. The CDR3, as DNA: TGCAGTGCTACTAGGGCACTAGCGCCTACCTACAATGAGCAGTTCTTC.

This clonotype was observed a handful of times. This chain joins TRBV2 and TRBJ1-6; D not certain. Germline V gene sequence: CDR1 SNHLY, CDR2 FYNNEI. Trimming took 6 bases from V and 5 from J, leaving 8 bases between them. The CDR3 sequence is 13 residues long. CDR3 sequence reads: CASSYDDNSPLHF. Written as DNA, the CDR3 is TGTGCCAGCAGCTACGATGATAATTCACCCCTCCACTTT. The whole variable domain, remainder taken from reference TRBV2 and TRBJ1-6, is EPEVTQTPSHQVTQMGQEVILRCVPISNHLYFYWYRQILGQKVEFLVSFYNNEISEKSEIFDDQFSVERPDGSNFTLKIRSTKLEDSAMYFCASSYDDNSPLHFGNGTRLTVT.

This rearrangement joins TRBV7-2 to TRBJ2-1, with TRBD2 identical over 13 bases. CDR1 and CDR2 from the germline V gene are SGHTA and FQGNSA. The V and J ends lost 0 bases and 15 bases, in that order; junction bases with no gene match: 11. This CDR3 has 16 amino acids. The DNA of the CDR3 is TGTGCCAGCAGCTTAGCACAGGGACTAGCGGGATCAGGGCTGTTCTTC. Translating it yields CASSLAQGLAGSGLFF.